Sequencing of this T cell receptor beta chain was carried out in a study of T cell changes during pregnancy in multiple sclerosis. Method: immunoSEQ multiplex PCR; TCRdb's copy keeps in-frame clones and lacks some. The data contain tens of thousands of clones, less than 95% of them singletons. V lost 6 bases to trimming and J lost 1 base, with 12 bases between them. Germline V gene sequence: CDR1 ENHRY, CDR2 SYGVKD. The length of the CDR3 is 14 residues. This specimen was peripheral blood, taken in the second trimester of pregnancy. The V gene is TRBV10-3, the J gene TRBJ1-1; D possibly corresponds to TRBD1 (6 bases). The sequence came from a female donor in good health, enrolled as a control in a pregnancy study. In nucleotides, the CDR3 is TGTGCCATCAGGGGATTGACAGGGAACACTGAAGCTTTCTTT. Translating gives CAIRGLTGNTEAFF.